This T cell receptor (beta chain) is from a study of Graves' ophthalmopathy and Graves' hyperthyroidism. It was from about 10 ml of fresh peripheral blood that the PBMCs came. Germline CDR1 LNHDA, CDR2 SQIVND (reference sequence). This CDR3 is 15 amino acids long. The V segment lost 3 bases and the J segment 9 bases; nucleotides outside the gene matches: 9. The sequenced template was RNA, covering the TCR beta CDR3 region. Second-round multiplex PCR came after first-round RT-PCR with HTBI primers. TCRdb recomputed calls from the multiplex PCR reads with MiXCR, one row per CDR3 protein. The sample carries 650,000 to 800,000 distinct CDR3 sequences, over 40% recorded once.

The receptor's source is an adult man with Graves' ophthalmopathy. The V gene is TRBV19, the J gene TRBJ1-4; 8 bases align to TRBD1. Sequencing was carried out using peripheral blood. As DNA, the CDR3 is TGTGCCAGTAGTATCCCCCGGGACAGGACCAAAAAACTGTTTTTT. Translating it yields CASSIPRDRTKKLFF.